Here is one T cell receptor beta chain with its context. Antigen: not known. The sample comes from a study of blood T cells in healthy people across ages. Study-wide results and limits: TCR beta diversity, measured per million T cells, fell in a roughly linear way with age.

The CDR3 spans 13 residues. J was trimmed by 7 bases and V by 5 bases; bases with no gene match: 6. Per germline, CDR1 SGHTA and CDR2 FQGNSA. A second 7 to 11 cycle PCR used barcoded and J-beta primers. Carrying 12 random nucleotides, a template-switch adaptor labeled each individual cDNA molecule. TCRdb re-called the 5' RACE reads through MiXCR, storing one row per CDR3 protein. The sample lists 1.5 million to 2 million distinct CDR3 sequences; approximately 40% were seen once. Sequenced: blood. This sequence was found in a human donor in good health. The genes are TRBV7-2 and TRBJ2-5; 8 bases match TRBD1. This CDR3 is CASSELTGATQYF. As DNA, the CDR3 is TGTGCCAGCAGCGAACTGACAGGGGCGACCCAGTACTTC.